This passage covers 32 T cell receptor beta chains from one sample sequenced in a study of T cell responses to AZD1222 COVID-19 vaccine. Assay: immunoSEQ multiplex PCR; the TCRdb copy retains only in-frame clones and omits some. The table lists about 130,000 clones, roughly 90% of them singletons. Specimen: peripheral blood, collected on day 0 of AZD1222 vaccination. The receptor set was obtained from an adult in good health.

CDR3 protein: CASSSRAKRDTQYF. The DNA for the CDR3 is TGTGCCAGCAGCAGCCGGGCGAAGAGAGATACGCAGTATTTT. The rearrangement joins TRBV7-9 to TRBJ2-3; D not resolved. Germline V CDR1 and CDR2: SEHNR, FQNEAQ (reference sequence). The CDR3 is made up of 14 amino acids. The V and J ends lost 5 bases and 5 bases respectively, with 14 bases between them.

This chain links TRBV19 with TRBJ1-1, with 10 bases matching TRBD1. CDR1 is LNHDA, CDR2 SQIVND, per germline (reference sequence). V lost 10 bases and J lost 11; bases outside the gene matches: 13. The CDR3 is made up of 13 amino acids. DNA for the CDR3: TGTGCCACCGACCCGGGACAGGGGCGGGGGGCTTTCTTT. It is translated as CATDPGQGRGAFF.

This CDR3 is CASSPHADRGSQPQHF. In nucleotides, the CDR3 is TGTGCCAGCAGCCCGCATGCGGACAGGGGGAGTCAGCCCCAGCATTTT. The chain links TRBV7-2 to TRBJ1-5, with 10 positions matching TRBD1. The CDR3 runs to 16 residues. Germline loops: CDR1 SGHTA, CDR2 FQGNSA. The trim removed 5 bases at V and 6 bases at J, leaving 10 bases unmatched.

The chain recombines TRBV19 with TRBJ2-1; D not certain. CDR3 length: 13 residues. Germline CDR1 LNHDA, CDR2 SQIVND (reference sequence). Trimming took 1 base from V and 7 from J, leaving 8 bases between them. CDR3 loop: CASSIGRVNEQFF. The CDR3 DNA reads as TGTGCCAGTAGTATAGGAAGGGTTAATGAGCAGTTCTTC.

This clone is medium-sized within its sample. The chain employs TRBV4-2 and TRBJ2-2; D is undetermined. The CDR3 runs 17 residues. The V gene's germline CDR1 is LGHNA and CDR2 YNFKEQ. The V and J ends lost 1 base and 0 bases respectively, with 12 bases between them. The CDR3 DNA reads TGTGCCAGCAGCCAAGGAGCTGCGACCTCGAACACCGGGGAGCTGTTTTTT. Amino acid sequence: CASSQGAATSNTGELFF.

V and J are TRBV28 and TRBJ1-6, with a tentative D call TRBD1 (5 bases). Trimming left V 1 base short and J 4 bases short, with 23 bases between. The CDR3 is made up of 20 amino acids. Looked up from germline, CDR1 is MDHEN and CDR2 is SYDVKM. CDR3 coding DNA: TGTGCCAGCAGTTTATACACCGCCGGTGGGGGGAGACCTTATAATTCACCCCTCCACTTT. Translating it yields CASSLYTAGGGRPYNSPLHF.

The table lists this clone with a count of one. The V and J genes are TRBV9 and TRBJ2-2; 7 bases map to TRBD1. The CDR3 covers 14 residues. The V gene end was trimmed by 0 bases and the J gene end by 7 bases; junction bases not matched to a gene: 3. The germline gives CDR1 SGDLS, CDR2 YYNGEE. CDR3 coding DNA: TGTGCCAGCAGCGTAGGACAGGGTAACGGGGAGCTGTTTTTT. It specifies CASSVGQGNGELFF.

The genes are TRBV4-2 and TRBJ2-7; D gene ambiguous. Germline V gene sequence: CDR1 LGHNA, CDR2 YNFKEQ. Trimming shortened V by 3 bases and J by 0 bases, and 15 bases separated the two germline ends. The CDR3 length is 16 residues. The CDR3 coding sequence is TGTGCCAGCAGCCATGTAGGGCGATCCCTCTCCTACGAGCAGTACTTC. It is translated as CASSHVGRSLSYEQYF.

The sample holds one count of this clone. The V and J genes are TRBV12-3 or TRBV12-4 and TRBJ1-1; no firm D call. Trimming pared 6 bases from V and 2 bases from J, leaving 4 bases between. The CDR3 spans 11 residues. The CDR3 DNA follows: TGTGCCAGCAGGGTAAACACTGAAGCTTTCTTT. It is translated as CASRVNTEAFF.

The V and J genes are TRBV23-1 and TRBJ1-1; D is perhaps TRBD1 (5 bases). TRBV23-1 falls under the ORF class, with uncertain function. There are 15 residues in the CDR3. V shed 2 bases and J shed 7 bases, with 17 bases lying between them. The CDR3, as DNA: TGCGCCAGCAGTCAACCCAGGGACCTGATTTTTGAAGCTTTCTTT. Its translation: CASSQPRDLIFEAFF.

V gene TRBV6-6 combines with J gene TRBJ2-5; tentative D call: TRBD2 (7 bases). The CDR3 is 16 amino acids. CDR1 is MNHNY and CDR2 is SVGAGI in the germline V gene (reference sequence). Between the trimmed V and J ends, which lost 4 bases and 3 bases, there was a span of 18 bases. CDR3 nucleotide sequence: TGTGCCAGCAGTTCCAGATGGGGGGGGGCCAAAGAGACCCAGTACTTC. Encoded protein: CASSSRWGGAKETQYF.

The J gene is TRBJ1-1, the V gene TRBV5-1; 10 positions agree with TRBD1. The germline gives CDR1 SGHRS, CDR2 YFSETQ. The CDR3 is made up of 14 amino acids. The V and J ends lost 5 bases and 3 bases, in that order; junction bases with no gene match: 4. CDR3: CASRTGGSDTEAFF. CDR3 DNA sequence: TGCGCCAGCAGGACAGGGGGCTCGGACACTGAAGCTTTCTTT.

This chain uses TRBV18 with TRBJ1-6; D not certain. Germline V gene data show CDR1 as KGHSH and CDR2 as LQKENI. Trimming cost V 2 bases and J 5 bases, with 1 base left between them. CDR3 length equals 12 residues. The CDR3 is CASSPDNSPLHF. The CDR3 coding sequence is TGTGCCAGCTCACCAGATAATTCACCCCTCCACTTT.

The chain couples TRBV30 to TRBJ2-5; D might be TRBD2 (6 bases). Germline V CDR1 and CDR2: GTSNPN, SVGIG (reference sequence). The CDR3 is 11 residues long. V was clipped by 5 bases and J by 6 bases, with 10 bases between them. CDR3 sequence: CAWGAGQTQYF. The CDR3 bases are TGTGCCTGGGGGGCGGGACAGACCCAGTACTTC. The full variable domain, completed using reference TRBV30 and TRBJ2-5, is SQTIHQWPATLVQPVGSPLSLECTVEGTSNPNLYWYRQAAGRGLQLLFYSVGIGQISSEVPQNLSASRPQDRQFILSSKKLLLSDSGFYLCAWGAGQTQYFGPGTRLLVL.

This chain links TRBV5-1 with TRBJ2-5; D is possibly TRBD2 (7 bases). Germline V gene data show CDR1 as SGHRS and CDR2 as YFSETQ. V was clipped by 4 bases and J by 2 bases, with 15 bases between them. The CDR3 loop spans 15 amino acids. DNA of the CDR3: TGCGCCAGCAGCCCGGGGGGCAGGACTCAAGAGACCCAGTACTTC. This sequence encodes CASSPGGRTQETQYF. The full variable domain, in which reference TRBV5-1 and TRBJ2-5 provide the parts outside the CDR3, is KAGVTQTPRYLIKTRGQQVTLSCSPISGHRSVSWYQQTPGQGLQFLFEYFSETQRNKGNFPGRFSGRQFSNSRSEMNVSTLELGDSALYLCASSPGGRTQETQYFGPGTRLLVL.

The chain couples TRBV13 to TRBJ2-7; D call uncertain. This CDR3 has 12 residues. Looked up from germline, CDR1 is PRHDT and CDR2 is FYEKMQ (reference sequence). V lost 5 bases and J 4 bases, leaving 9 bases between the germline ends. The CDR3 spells CASSISRYEQYF. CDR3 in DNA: TGTGCCAGCAGCATTTCAAGATACGAGCAGTACTTC.

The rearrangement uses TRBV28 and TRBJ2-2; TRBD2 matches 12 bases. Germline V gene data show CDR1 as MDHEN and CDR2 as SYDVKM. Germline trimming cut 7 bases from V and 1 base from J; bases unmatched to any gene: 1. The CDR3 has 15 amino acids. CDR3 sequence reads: CASILAGGNTGELFF. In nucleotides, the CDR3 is TGTGCCAGCATACTAGCGGGGGGGAACACCGGGGAGCTGTTTTTT.

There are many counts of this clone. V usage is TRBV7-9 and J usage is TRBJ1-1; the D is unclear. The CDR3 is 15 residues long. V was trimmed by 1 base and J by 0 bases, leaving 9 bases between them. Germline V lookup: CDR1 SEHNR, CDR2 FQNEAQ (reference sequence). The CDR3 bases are TGTGCCAGCAGCTTAGGCGGATCGGTGAACACTGAAGCTTTCTTT. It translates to CASSLGGSVNTEAFF.

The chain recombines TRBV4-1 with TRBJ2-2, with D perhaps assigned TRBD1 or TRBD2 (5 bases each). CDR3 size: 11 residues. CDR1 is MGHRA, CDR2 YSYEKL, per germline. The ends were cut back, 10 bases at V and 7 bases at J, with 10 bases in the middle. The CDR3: CATRAGGELFF. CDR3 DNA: TGCGCCACCAGGGCGGGCGGGGAGCTGTTTTTT.

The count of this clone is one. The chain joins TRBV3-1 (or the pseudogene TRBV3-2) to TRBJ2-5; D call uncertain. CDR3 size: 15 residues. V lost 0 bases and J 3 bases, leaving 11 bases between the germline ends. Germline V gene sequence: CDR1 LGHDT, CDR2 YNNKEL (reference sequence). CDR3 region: CASSQDGEREETQYF. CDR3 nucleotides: TGTGCCAGCAGCCAAGATGGGGAAAGGGAAGAGACCCAGTACTTC.

CDR3 in amino acids: CASTGRITGELFF. The CDR3 region has the DNA TGTGCCAGTACGGGACGGATCACCGGGGAGCTGTTTTTT. J is TRBJ2-2 and V is TRBV19; the D call may be TRBD1 or TRBD2 (5 bases each). The CDR3 sequence is 13 residues long. Germline V CDR1 and CDR2: LNHDA, SQIVND (reference sequence). The ends were cut back, 7 bases at V and 4 bases at J, with 10 bases in the middle.

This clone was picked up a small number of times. The CDR3 loop is CASEGAAQPQHF. The CDR3 nucleotides read TGTGCCAGCGAAGGGGCGGCTCAGCCCCAGCATTTT. The chain is built from TRBV28 and TRBJ1-5, with D possibly matching TRBD1 (5 bases). The CDR3 loop spans 12 amino acids. CDR1 MDHEN and CDR2 SYDVKM come from the germline V gene. Deletions cut 8 bases from V and 6 bases from J, with 11 bases between.

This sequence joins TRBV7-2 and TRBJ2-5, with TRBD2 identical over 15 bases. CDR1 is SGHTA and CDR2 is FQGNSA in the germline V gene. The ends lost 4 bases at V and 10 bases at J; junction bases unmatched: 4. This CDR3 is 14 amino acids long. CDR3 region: CASSSGLAGGDQYF. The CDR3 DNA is TGTGCCAGCAGCTCGGGACTAGCGGGGGGAGACCAGTACTTC.

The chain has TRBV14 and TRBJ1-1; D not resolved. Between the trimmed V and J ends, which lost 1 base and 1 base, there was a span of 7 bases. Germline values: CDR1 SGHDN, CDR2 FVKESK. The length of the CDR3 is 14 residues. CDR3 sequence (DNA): TGTGCCAGCAGCCAAGGTTGGGGGAACACTGAAGCTTTCTTT. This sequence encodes CASSQGWGNTEAFF.

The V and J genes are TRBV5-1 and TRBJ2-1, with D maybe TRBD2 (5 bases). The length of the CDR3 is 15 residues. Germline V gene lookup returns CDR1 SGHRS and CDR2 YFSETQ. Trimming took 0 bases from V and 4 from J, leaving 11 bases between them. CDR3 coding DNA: TGCGCCAGCAGCTTGGCCGGGGTAGGGTACAATGAGCAGTTCTTC. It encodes CASSLAGVGYNEQFF.

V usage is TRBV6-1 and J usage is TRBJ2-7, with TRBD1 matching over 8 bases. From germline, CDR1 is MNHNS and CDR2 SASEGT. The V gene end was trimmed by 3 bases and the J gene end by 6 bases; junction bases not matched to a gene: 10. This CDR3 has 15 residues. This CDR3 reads CASSDIRGLGTEQYF. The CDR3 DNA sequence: TGTGCCAGCAGTGACATCAGGGGGCTAGGTACCGAGCAGTACTTC.

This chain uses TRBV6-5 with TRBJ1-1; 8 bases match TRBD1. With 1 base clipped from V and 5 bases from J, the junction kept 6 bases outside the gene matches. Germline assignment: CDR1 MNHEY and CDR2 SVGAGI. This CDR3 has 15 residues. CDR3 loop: CASSYYRGMVTEAFF. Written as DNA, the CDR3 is TGTGCCAGCAGTTACTACAGGGGGATGGTGACTGAAGCTTTCTTT.

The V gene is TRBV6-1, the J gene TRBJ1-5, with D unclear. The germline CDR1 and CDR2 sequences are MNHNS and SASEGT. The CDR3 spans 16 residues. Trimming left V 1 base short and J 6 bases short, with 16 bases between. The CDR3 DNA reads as TGTGCCAGCAGTGAAGGGCTATGGGGTTCGGGTCAGCCCCAGCATTTT. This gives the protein CASSEGLWGSGQPQHF.

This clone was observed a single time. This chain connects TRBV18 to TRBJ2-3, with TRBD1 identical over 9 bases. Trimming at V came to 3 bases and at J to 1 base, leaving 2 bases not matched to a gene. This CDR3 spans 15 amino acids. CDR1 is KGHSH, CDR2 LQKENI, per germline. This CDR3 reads CASSPRTGGTDTQYF. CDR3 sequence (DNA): TGTGCCAGCTCACCTAGGACAGGGGGCACAGATACGCAGTATTTT.

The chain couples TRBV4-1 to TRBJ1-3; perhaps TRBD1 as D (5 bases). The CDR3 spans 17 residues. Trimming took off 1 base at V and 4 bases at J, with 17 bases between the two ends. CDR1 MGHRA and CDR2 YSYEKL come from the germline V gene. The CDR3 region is CASSQVVRQSGGNTIYF. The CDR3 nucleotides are TGCGCCAGCAGCCAAGTGGTACGACAGTCGGGCGGAAACACCATATATTTT.

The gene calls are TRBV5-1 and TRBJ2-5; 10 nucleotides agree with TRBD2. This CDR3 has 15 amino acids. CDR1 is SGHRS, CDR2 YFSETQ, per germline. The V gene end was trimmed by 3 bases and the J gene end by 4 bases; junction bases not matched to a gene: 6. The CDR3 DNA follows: TGCGCCAGCAGCTGGAGGGCTAGCGGGGGAGAGACCCAGTACTTC. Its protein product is CASSWRASGGETQYF.

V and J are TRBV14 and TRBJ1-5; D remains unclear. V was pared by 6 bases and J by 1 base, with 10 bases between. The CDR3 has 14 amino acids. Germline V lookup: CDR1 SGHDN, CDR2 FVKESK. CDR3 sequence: CASSFSGSNQPQHF. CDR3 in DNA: TGTGCCAGCAGTTTCTCTGGGAGCAATCAGCCCCAGCATTTT.